The subject of this entry is one T cell receptor beta chain. At one boundary the junction diverges from the germline segment, which might be a read error. The data originate from a study of blood T cell repertoires in COVID-19. Across the study: Acute and convalescent COVID-19 specimens originated in the United States, Italy and Spain.

In the original workflow: Nucleated cell number was recorded as an estimate derived from reference gene primer amplification. TCRdb's copy holds only in-frame clones and misses some; the assay was immunoSEQ multiplex PCR. The DNA was the basis for D and trimming; V, J and clone size are from that table. The sample records around 150,000 clones, 85% being singletons. Sequencing was done on a sample of peripheral blood. This sequence originates from a human donor with acute or convalescent COVID-19. The donor label of this sample is uncertain.

The CDR3 coding sequence is TGTGGCAGCGGCCAGGGGCTGGGAACTGAAGCTTTCTTT. Its protein is CGSGQGLGTEAFF. The V gene is TRBV6-2 or TRBV6-3, the J gene TRBJ1-1, with D maybe TRBD1 (6 bases). In germline, CDR1 is MNHEY, CDR2 SVGEGT. CDR3 size: 13 residues.